The 13 T cell receptor beta chains presented below share a single source sample, sequenced in a study of graft-versus-host responses after intestinal transplantation. TCRdb's copy holds only in-frame clones and misses some; the assay was immunoSEQ multiplex PCR. The repertoire consists of roughly 60,000 clones, with about 90% occurring once and the leading ten covering 1.6%. The material was PBMCs, obtained 26 days after transplant. The origin of the receptors is a human patient who received an intestinal transplant, so some T cells may come from the graft donor.

The chain combines TRBV27 with TRBJ1-2, with 7 positions matching TRBD1. The J segment lost 4 bases and the V segment lost 6 bases, leaving 5 bases of the junction unmatched. This CDR3 has 13 amino acids. The germline V gene encodes CDR1 MNHEY and CDR2 SMNVEV (reference sequence). DNA for the CDR3: TGTGCCAGCAGCGCGGGACAGACCTATGGCTACACCTTC. Residues: CASSAGQTYGYTF.

The chain joins TRBV6-1 to TRBJ2-7, with TRBD2 matching over 11 bases. Trimming took 6 bases from V and 5 from J; bases not matched to a gene: 6. Germline values: CDR1 MNHNS, CDR2 SASEGT. CDR3 size: 14 residues. The CDR3 spells CASRVAGGPDEQYF. The CDR3 nucleotides read TGTGCCAGCAGAGTAGCGGGAGGGCCCGACGAGCAGTACTTC.

The chain uses TRBV6-5 and TRBJ1-3; 7 positions match TRBD1. The V gene end was trimmed by 4 bases and the J gene end by 0 bases; junction bases not matched to a gene: 6. The CDR3 loop spans 16 amino acids. The V gene's germline CDR1 is MNHEY and CDR2 SVGAGI. The CDR3 DNA is TGTGCCAGCAGTTCCGGGACAGACGACTCTGGAAACACCATATATTTT. Its translation is CASSSGTDDSGNTIYF.

The chain couples TRBV6-5 to TRBJ1-1; no clear D. V lost 0 bases, J lost 2 bases, and 7 bases lay in between. The germline V gene encodes CDR1 MNHEY and CDR2 SVGAGI. The CDR3 extends over 14 amino acids. The CDR3, as DNA: TGTGCCAGCAGTTACTCGACGGGTAACACTGAAGCTTTCTTT. Translating gives CASSYSTGNTEAFF.

The rearrangement links TRBV28 to TRBJ1-1; 8 nucleotides agree with TRBD1. The V gene's germline CDR1 is MDHEN and CDR2 SYDVKM. CDR3 length: 15 residues. V dropped 2 bases and J dropped 0; count of bases not matched to a gene: 2. In DNA, the CDR3 is TGTGCCAGCAGTTTAGGGACAGGCCTGAACACTGAAGCTTTCTTT. Amino acids: CASSLGTGLNTEAFF. The whole variable domain, filled in from reference TRBV28 and TRBJ1-1, reads DVKVTQSSRYLVKRTGEKVFLECVQDMDHENMFWYRQDPGLGLRLIYFSYDVKMKEKGDIPEGYSVSREKKERFSLILESASTNQTSMYLCASSLGTGLNTEAFFGQGTRLTVV.

The rearrangement joins TRBV29-1 to TRBJ2-1; unclear D gene. Deletions cut 3 bases from V and 8 bases from J, with 11 bases between. The CDR3 is made up of 12 amino acids. Germline values: CDR1 SQVTM, CDR2 ANQGSEA. CDR3 in DNA: TGCAGCGTTGAGGGCGCCGGCTATGAGCAGTTCTTC. Protein product: CSVEGAGYEQFF.

This chain links TRBV7-8 with TRBJ2-5; TRBD1 agrees at 7 bases. This CDR3 comprises 13 residues. The V gene's germline CDR1 is SGHVS and CDR2 FQNEAQ. The V segment lost 6 bases and the J segment 3 bases; nucleotides outside the gene matches: 4. In DNA form, the CDR3 reads TGTGCCAGCAGGGATGACAGGGAAGAGACCCAGTACTTC. It encodes CASRDDREETQYF.

This clone was counted only a few times. The chain employs TRBV10-3 and TRBJ1-3; possibly TRBD1 for D (5 bases). The CDR3 has 10 amino acids. The germline V gene has CDR1 ENHRY and CDR2 SYGVKD. V dropped 8 bases and J dropped 8 bases, with 7 bases sitting between them. CDR3 amino acids: CAIQGDTIYF. As DNA, the CDR3 is TGTGCCATCCAAGGGGACACCATATATTTT.

J is TRBJ1-2 and V is TRBV6-6, with TRBD1 matching 9 bases. The CDR3 consists of 15 residues. CDR1 MNHNY and CDR2 SVGAGI come from the germline V gene (reference sequence). V lost 7 bases to trimming and J lost 4 bases; unmatched junction nucleotides: 10. CDR3: CASTDPGQGSYGYTF. Written as DNA, the CDR3 is TGTGCCAGCACCGACCCGGGACAGGGAAGCTATGGCTACACCTTC.

The rearrangement joins TRBV5-1 to TRBJ2-7, with TRBD2 identical over 8 bases. J was trimmed by 3 bases and V by 0 bases; bases with no gene match: 8. Per the germline V gene, CDR1 is SGHRS and CDR2 is YFSETQ. The CDR3 sequence is 16 residues long. The CDR3 sequence is CASSLAGRGSVYEQYF. Here the CDR3 DNA reads TGCGCCAGCAGCTTGGCCGGGAGGGGATCGGTCTACGAGCAGTACTTC.

This chain joins TRBV11-2 and TRBJ2-5; D possibly corresponds to TRBD2 (6 bases). Germline V gene sequence: CDR1 SGHAT, CDR2 FQNNGV. The CDR3 has 16 residues. The V gene lost 4 bases and the J gene lost 4 bases, with 19 bases spanning the gap. The CDR3 is CASSSDFAGIGETQYF. The CDR3 DNA reads as TGTGCCAGCAGCTCCGATTTCGCGGGAATCGGAGAGACCCAGTACTTC. Using reference TRBV11-2 and TRBJ2-5 for the parts outside the CDR3, the full variable domain is EAGVAQSPRYKIIEKRQSVAFWCNPISGHATLYWYQQILGQGPKLLIQFQNNGVVDDSQLPKDRFSAERLKGVDSTLKIQPAKLEDSAVYLCASSSDFAGIGETQYFGPGTRLLVL.

V and J are TRBV19 and TRBJ2-1; 9 bases match TRBD2. V lost 0 bases to trimming and J lost 4 bases; unmatched junction nucleotides: 4. This CDR3 region has 16 residues. The germline V gene encodes CDR1 LNHDA and CDR2 SQIVND (reference sequence). CDR3 amino acids: CASSIEATSGYNEQFF. Written as DNA, the CDR3 is TGTGCCAGTAGTATAGAAGCGACTAGCGGTTACAATGAGCAGTTCTTC.

The rearrangement joins TRBV27 to TRBJ1-1; D not resolved. V was cut by 6 bases and J by 4 bases, with 15 bases left in between. This CDR3 has 14 residues. CDR1 is MNHEY and CDR2 is SMNVEV in the germline V gene (reference sequence). CDR3 loop: CASSRLEGFTEAFF. CDR3 nucleotide sequence: TGTGCCAGCAGCCGCCTGGAGGGCTTCACTGAAGCTTTCTTT.